Listed here are 15 T cell receptor beta chains from one sample, sequenced in a study of shared clonotypes between healthy human individuals. Naive CD8 cells, CD45RO-negative and positively selected for CCR7, excluded terminally differentiated effector memory CD45RA+ cells. TCRdb's table, derived via immunoSEQ multiplex PCR, lists solely in-frame clones and lacks some. Among some 2.1 million clones listed, around 95% were seen once. The source material was naive CD8+ T cells from PBMCs. Source of these receptors: a man aged 18 to 29 in good health. Some clones in this sample may be carry-over from other donors' samples.

The V and J genes are TRBV5-3 and TRBJ2-2; 10 positions match TRBD2. TRBV5-3 is classed as an ORF, of uncertain function. V shed 2 bases, J shed 6 bases, and the junction held 16 bases outside the gene matches. The CDR3 is 19 residues long. The CDR3 spells CARSFGTSALKMGPGELFF. In nucleotides, the CDR3 is TGTGCCAGAAGCTTCGGGACTAGCGCTCTTAAGATGGGGCCCGGGGAGCTGTTTTTT.

A single count supports this clone. The chain recombines TRBV6-6 with TRBJ1-4; D call uncertain. The V gene's germline CDR1 is MNHNY and CDR2 SVGAGI (reference sequence). CDR3 length: 15 residues. Deletions cut 7 bases from V and 7 bases from J, with 19 bases between. The CDR3 nucleotides read TGTGCCAGCAAAAGTTACGACGGATTGGGTGAAAAACTGTTTTTT. Encoded protein: CASKSYDGLGEKLFF.

This clone was seen only once. V is TRBV19 and J is TRBJ1-1; 8 bases are shared with TRBD1. V lost 5 bases, J lost 4 bases, and 6 bases stayed unmatched. Germline V gene sequence: CDR1 LNHDA, CDR2 SQIVND (reference sequence). This CDR3 is 14 amino acids long. The CDR3 coding sequence is TGTGCCAGTAGTGTCAGACAGGGGACCACTGAAGCTTTCTTT. This encodes CASSVRQGTTEAFF.

This clone showed up just once. V usage is TRBV6-6 and J usage is TRBJ1-1, with a weak D call TRBD1 (5 bases). The CDR3 is 14 amino acids. From germline, CDR1 is MNHNY and CDR2 SVGAGI (reference sequence). V shed 4 bases and J shed 4 bases, with 13 bases lying between them. The CDR3, as DNA: TGTGCCAGCAGTTCTCCCAGGGAGGTCACTGAAGCTTTCTTT. Translating gives CASSSPREVTEAFF.

The chain carries TRBV6-5 and TRBJ2-6; D perhaps matches TRBD2 (6 bases). This CDR3 contains 15 residues. Trimming pared 6 bases from V and 4 bases from J, leaving 13 bases between. Germline assignment: CDR1 MNHEY and CDR2 SVGAGI. In DNA, the CDR3 is TGTGCCAGCAGCTGGGGACTCTTGGGGGCCAACGTCCTGACTTTC. This encodes CASSWGLLGANVLTF.

The chain recombines TRBV11-2 with TRBJ1-3; possible D gene TRBD1, 5 bases. The V and J ends lost 4 bases and 4 bases respectively, with 11 bases between them. Germline CDR1 is SGHAT and CDR2 is FQNNGV. CDR3 size: 14 residues. In DNA, the CDR3 is TGTGCCAGCAGCTCCTCGGGACTGGGAAACACCATATATTTT. This encodes CASSSSGLGNTIYF.

This sequence joins TRBV13 and TRBJ2-7, with D hard to call. V lost 4 bases and J 3 bases, leaving 13 bases between the germline ends. The CDR3 is 14 amino acids. Germline CDR1 is PRHDT and CDR2 is FYEKMQ (reference sequence). CDR3 coding DNA: TGTGCCAGCAGCTCGACGACACTTCGCTACGAGCAGTACTTC. This translates into CASSSTTLRYEQYF.

Comment on this clone: This CDR3 is also generated by other DNA sequences in the sample. The rearrangement links TRBV4-1 to TRBJ2-5; D may be TRBD1 (6 bases). V lost 0 bases and J 5 bases, leaving 10 bases between the germline ends. This CDR3 comprises 14 residues. The germline V gene encodes CDR1 MGHRA and CDR2 YSYEKL. Written as DNA, the CDR3 is TGCGCCAGCAGCCAAGAATCCAGGGGTGAGACCCAGTACTTC. Protein: CASSQESRGETQYF.

This clone appeared a single time. The gene calls are TRBV14 and TRBJ2-7; D possibly corresponds to TRBD1 (6 bases). Germline CDR1 and CDR2: SGHDN and FVKESK. The length of the CDR3 is 13 residues. V was cut by 6 bases and J by 5 bases, with 14 bases left in between. The DNA of the CDR3 is TGTGCCAGCAGGAAAGGGGGTCGCCACGAGCAGTACTTC. Its translation: CASRKGGRHEQYF.

The V gene is TRBV28, the J gene TRBJ2-2; 7 bases align to TRBD1. With V trimmed by 7 bases and J by 6 bases, 5 bases remained unmatched. Germline assignment: CDR1 MDHEN and CDR2 SYDVKM. This CDR3 is built from 13 residues. CDR3 DNA sequence: TGTGCCAGCAACCCCACAGGGGCCGGGGAGCTGTTTTTT. Its translation: CASNPTGAGELFF.

This clone was seen a single time. The chain carries TRBV29-1 and TRBJ2-7; D unresolved. This CDR3 is built from 14 residues. V was trimmed by 0 bases and J by 2 bases, leaving 11 bases between them. Per germline, CDR1 SQVTM and CDR2 ANQGSEA. DNA for the CDR3: TGCAGCGTTGAAGATCCTCGCCGACCCTACGAGCAGTACTTC. The encoded protein is CSVEDPRRPYEQYF.

V is TRBV2 and J is TRBJ2-5; TRBD1 agrees at 8 bases. This CDR3 has 15 residues. V lost 6 bases and J lost 4; bases outside the gene matches: 10. The germline gives CDR1 SNHLY, CDR2 FYNNEI. The CDR3 nucleotides are TGTGCCAGCAGGGCTACAGGGGGTGACGGAGAGACCCAGTACTTC. Encoded protein: CASRATGGDGETQYF.

V usage is TRBV5-1 and J usage is TRBJ2-7, with TRBD1 identical over 7 bases. CDR1 is SGHRS, CDR2 YFSETQ, per germline. V was pared by 7 bases and J by 5 bases, with 6 bases of the junction left unmatched. This CDR3 comprises 12 residues. CDR3 residues: CASGEQGNEQYF. The CDR3 DNA reads as TGCGCCAGCGGCGAACAGGGGAACGAGCAGTACTTC.

The CDR3 is CASIASSGRDEQYF. In nucleotides, the CDR3 is TGTGCCAGTATAGCCTCTTCGGGTCGCGACGAGCAGTACTTC. This chain uses TRBV6-6 with TRBJ2-7; no clear D. Germline V CDR1 and CDR2: MNHNY, SVGAGI (reference sequence). Between the trimmed V and J ends, which lost 9 bases and 5 bases, there was a span of 20 bases. There are 14 residues in the CDR3.

This clone has a single count. The chain uses TRBV6-5 and TRBJ2-5; no reliable D call. The CDR3 has 11 amino acids. Germline CDR1 is MNHEY and CDR2 is SVGAGI. With 5 bases removed from V and 4 bases from J, the gap between germline ends came to 5 bases. CDR3 DNA sequence: TGTGCCAGCAGTGGCGGAGAGACCCAGTACTTC. It encodes CASSGGETQYF.